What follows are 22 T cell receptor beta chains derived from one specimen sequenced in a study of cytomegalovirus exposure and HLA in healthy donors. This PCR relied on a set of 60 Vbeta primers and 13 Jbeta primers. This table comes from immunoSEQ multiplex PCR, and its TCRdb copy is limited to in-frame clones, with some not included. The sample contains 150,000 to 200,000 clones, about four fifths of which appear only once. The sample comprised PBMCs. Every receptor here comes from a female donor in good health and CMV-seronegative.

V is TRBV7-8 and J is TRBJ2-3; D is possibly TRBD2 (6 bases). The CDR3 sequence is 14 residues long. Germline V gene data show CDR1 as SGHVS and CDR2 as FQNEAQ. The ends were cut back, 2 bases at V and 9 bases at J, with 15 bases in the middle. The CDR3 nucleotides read TGTGCCAGCAGCTTACTACAGGCTGGGGGGACGCAGTATTTT. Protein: CASSLLQAGGTQYF.

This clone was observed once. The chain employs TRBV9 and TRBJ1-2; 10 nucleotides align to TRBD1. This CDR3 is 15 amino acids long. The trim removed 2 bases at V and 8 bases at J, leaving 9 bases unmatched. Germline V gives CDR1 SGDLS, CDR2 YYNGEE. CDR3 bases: TGTGCCAGCAGCGTTGGGGGACAGGGGCAGTGGGGCTACACCTTC. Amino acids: CASSVGGQGQWGYTF. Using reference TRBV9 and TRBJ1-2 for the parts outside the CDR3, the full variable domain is DSGVTQTPKHLITATGQRVTLRCSPRSGDLSVYWYQQSLDQGLQFLIQYYNGEERAKGNILERFSAQQFPDLHSELNLSSLELGDSALYFCASSVGGQGQWGYTFGSGTRLTVV.

The DNA of the CDR3 is TGTGCCAGCAGCCCCGTGTCGGGGAGTAAATGCACAGATACGCAGTATTTT. The encoded protein is CASSPVSGSKCTDTQYF. The rearrangement uses TRBV9 and TRBJ2-3; weak D call: TRBD2 (5 bases). The germline V and J ends were trimmed by 4 bases and 1 base, with 19 bases remaining between them. The germline V gene has CDR1 SGDLS and CDR2 YYNGEE. There are 17 residues in the CDR3.

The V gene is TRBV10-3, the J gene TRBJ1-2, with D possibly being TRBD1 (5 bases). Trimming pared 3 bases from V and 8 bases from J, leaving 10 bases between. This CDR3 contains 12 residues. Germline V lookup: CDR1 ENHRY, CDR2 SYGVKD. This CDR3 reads CAISDQGKGYTF. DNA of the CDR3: TGTGCCATCAGTGACCAGGGCAAGGGCTACACCTTC.

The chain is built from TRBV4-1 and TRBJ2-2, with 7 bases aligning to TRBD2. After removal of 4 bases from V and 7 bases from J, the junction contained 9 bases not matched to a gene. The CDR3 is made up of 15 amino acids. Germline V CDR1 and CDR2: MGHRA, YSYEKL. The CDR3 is CASSPQGGQGGELFF. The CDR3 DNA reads TGCGCCAGCAGCCCCCAGGGAGGGCAGGGCGGGGAGCTGTTTTTT.

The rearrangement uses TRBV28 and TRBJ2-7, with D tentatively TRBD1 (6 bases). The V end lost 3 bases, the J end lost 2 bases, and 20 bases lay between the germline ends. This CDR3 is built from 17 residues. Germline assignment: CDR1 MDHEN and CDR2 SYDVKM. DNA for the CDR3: TGTGCCAGCAGTTTTCTTGCCGGGACACCATCAACCTACGAGCAGTACTTC. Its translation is CASSFLAGTPSTYEQYF.

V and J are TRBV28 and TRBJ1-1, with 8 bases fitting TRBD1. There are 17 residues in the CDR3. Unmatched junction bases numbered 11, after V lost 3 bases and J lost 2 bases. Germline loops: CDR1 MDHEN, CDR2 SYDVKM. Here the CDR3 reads CASSFIGQGPGNTEAFF. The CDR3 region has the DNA TGTGCCAGCAGTTTCATAGGACAGGGCCCCGGAAACACTGAAGCTTTCTTT.

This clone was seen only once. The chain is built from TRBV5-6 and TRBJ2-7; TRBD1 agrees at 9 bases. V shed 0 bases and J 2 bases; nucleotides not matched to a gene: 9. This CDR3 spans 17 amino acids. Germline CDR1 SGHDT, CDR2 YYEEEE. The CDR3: CASSLGPGTGRAYEQYF. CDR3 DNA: TGTGCCAGCAGCTTGGGACCCGGGACAGGGAGAGCCTACGAGCAGTACTTC.

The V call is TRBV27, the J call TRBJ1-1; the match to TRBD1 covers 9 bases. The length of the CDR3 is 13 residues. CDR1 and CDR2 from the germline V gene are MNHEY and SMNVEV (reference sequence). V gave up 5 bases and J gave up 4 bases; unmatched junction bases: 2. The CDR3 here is CASSLDRGTEAFF. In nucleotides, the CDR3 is TGTGCCAGCAGTCTGGACAGGGGCACTGAAGCTTTCTTT.

In nucleotides, the CDR3 is TGTGCCAGCAGTTTTACGGGAAACTACAATGAGCAGTTCTTC. Translation gives CASSFTGNYNEQFF. The rearrangement links TRBV27 to TRBJ2-1; possibly TRBD2 for D (5 bases). Germline lookup yields CDR1 MNHEY and CDR2 SMNVEV (reference sequence). The CDR3 extends over 14 amino acids. The germline V and J ends were trimmed by 3 bases and 3 bases, with 9 bases remaining between them.

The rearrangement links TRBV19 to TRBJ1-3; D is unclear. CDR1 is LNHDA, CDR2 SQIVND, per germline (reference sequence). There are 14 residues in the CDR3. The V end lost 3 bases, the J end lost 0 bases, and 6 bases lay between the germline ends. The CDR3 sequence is CASSMGSSGNTIYF. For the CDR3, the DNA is TGTGCCAGTAGTATGGGGAGCTCTGGAAACACCATATATTTT.

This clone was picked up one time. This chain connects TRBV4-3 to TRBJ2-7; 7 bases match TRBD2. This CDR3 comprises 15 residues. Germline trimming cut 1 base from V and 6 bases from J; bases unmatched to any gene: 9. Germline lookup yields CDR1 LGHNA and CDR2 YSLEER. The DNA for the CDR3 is TGCGCCAGCAGCCAAGGGGCTGGGGTAGCGGGCGAGCAGTACTTC. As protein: CASSQGAGVAGEQYF.

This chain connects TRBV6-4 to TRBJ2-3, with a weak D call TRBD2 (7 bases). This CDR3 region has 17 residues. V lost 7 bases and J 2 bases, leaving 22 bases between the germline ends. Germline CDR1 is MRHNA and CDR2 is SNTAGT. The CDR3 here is CASTGRAGQKNTDTQYF. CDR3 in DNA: TGTGCCAGCACCGGGAGAGCGGGACAAAAGAACACAGATACGCAGTATTTT.

CDR3 amino acids: CASSPRPTGTNTEAFF. The CDR3 nucleotides are TGCGCCAGCAGCCCCCGGCCGACAGGGACTAACACTGAAGCTTTCTTT. The J gene is TRBJ1-1, the V gene TRBV5-1, with TRBD1 identical over 7 bases. Germline V gives CDR1 SGHRS, CDR2 YFSETQ. V lost 4 bases to trimming and J lost 2 bases; unmatched junction nucleotides: 11. This CDR3 comprises 16 residues.

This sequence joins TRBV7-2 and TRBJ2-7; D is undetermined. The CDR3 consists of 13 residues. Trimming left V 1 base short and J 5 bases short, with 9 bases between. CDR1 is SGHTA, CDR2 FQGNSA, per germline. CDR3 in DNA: TGTGCCAGCAGCTTAGGTCAAGCCAACGAGCAGTACTTC. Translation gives CASSLGQANEQYF.

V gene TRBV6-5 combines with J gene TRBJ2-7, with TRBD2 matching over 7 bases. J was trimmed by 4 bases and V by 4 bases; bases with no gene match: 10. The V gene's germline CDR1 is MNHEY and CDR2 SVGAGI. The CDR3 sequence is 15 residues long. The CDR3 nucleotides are TGTGCCAGCAGTTCACTGTCGGGGGGTCAATACGAGCAGTACTTC. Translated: CASSSLSGGQYEQYF.

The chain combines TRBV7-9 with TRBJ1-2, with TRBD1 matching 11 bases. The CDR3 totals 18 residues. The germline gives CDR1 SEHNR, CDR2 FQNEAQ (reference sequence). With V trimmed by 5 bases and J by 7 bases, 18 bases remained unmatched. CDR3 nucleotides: TGTGCCAGCAGCCCGGACAGGGGGCGAGTAGCTCGGTCCGGTGGCTACACCTTC. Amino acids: CASSPDRGRVARSGGYTF. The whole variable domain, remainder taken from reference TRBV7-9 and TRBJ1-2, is DTGVSQNPRHKITKRGQNVTFRCDPISEHNRLYWYRQTLGQGPEFLTYFQNEAQLEKSRLLSDRFSAERPKGSFSTLEIQRTEQGDSAMYLCASSPDRGRVARSGGYTFGSGTRLTVV.

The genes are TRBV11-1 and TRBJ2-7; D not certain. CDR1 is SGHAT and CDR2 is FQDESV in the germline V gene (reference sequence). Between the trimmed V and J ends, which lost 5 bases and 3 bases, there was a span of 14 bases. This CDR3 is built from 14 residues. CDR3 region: CASSPQIDVYEQYF. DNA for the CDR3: TGTGCCAGCAGCCCGCAGATTGATGTCTACGAGCAGTACTTC.

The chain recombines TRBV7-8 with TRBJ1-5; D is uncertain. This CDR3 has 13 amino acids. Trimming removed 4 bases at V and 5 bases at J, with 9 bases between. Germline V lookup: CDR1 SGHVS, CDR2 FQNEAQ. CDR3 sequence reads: CASSYESDQPQHF. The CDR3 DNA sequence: TGTGCCAGCAGCTACGAGTCGGATCAGCCCCAGCATTTT.

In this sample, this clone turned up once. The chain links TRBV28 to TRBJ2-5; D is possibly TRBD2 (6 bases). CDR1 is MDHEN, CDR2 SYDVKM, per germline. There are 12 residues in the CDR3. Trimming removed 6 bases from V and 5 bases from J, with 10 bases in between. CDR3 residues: CASSLAWETQYF. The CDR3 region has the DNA TGTGCCAGCAGCCTAGCGTGGGAGACCCAGTACTTC.

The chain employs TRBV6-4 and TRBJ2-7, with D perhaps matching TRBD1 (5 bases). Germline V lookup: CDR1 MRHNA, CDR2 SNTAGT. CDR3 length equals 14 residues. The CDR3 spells CARGRLRATYEQYF. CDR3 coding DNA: TGTGCTAGAGGCCGGCTCAGGGCGACCTACGAGCAGTACTTC.

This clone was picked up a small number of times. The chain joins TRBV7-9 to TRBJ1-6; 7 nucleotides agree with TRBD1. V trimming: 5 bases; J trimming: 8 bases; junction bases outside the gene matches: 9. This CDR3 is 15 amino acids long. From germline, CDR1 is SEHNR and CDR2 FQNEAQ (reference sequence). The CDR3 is CASSPRGGEYSPLHF. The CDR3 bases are TGTGCCAGCAGCCCACGAGGGGGCGAGTATTCACCCCTCCACTTT. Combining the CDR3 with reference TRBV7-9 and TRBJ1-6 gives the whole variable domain DTGVSQNPRHKITKRGQNVTFRCDPISEHNRLYWYRQTLGQGPEFLTYFQNEAQLEKSRLLSDRFSAERPKGSFSTLEIQRTEQGDSAMYLCASSPRGGEYSPLHFGNGTRLTVT.